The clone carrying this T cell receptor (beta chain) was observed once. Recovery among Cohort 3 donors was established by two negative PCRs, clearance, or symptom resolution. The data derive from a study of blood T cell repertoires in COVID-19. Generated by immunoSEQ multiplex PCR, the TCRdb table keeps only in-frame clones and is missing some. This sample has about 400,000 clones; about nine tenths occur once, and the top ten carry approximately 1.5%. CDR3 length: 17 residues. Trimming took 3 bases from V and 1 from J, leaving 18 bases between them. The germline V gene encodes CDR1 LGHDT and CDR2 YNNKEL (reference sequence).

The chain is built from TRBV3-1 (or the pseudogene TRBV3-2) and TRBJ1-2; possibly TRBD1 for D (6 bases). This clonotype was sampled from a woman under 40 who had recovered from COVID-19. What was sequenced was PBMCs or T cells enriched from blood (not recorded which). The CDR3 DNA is TGTGCCAGCAGCCAGGTCTTCGACAGGAACCTTAACTATGGCTACACCTTC. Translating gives CASSQVFDRNLNYGYTF.